Listed below are T cell receptor beta chains from one sample, sequenced in a study of OX40 agonist ivuxolimab in advanced cancers. Sequencing was performed with immunoSEQ multiplex PCR; in TCRdb, only in-frame clones are kept and a portion is missing. The profile covers about 120,000 clones, with approximately 90% appearing a single time and 0.55% taken by the ten largest. Sequencing used CD4+ or CD8+ T cells sorted from blood, obtained in a trial of the OX40 agonist ivuxolimab. These receptors all stem from an adult with an advanced solid tumor such as melanoma, head and neck, liver or kidney cancer. The CDR3 runs from the conserved cysteine through the conserved F or W. D genes are given only for firm matches. Size values are once, few and many counts, or a class for expanded clones, and some rows have none.

TRBJ1-5	NA	once	TRBV6-1	TGTGCCAGCAGTGACCCGGGACTTTTTAGCAATCAGCCCCAGCATTTT	CASSDPGLFSNQPQHF
TRBJ2-5	TRBD1	NA	TRBV6-5	TGTGCCAGCAGAGGCAGGGGGCCGGAGACCCAGTACTTC	CASRGRGPETQYF
TRBJ2-2	TRBD1	NA	TRBV7-9	TGTGCCACCTCCCCCGGGGTAGGACAGGGCGGCGGGGAGCTGTTTTTT	CATSPGVGQGGGELFF
TRBJ2-2	TRBD2	NA	TRBV19	TGTGCCAGCCGGACTAGCGGACGCTTGGAGCTGTTTTTT	CASRTSGRLELFF
TRBJ1-2	TRBD1	few	TRBV6-5	TGTGCCAGCAGCCCGGACAGGGACTATGGCTACACCTTC	CASSPDRDYGYTF
TRBJ1-6	NA	few	TRBV30	TGTGCCTGGAATCGTATTAGGAGTTCACCCCTCCACTTT	CAWNRIRSSPLHF
TRBJ2-2	NA	NA	TRBV10-1	TGCGCCAGCAGTGCCCTAAAAGGGACTTACACCGGGGAGCTGTTTTTT	CASSALKGTYTGELFF
TRBJ1-1	TRBD1	NA	TRBV18	TGTGCCAGCTCACCAAACTCGAACAGGGGAGCTTTCTTT	CASSPNSNRGAFF
TRBJ2-3	NA	once	TRBV9	TGTGCCAGCAGCGTAGGGACAGGCACAGATACGCAGTATTTT	CASSVGTGTDTQYF
TRBJ2-3	NA	NA	TRBV30	TGTACCTACTCACCCAACACCCTAAATACGCAGTATTTT	CTYSPNTLNTQYF
TRBJ1-6	NA	few	TRBV7-6	TGTGCCAGCAGCTTTAATCCGGGGAATTCACCCCTCCACTTT	CASSFNPGNSPLHF
TRBJ2-2	TRBD1	NA	TRBV29-1	TGCAGCGTTCTCAGGGACAGGGCCACCACCGGGGAGCTGTTTTTT	CSVLRDRATTGELFF
TRBJ1-1	NA	NA	TRBV11-2	TGTGCCAGCAGATCTACTTTTGGGGCCACTGAAGCTTTCTTT	CASRSTFGATEAFF
TRBJ2-5	TRBD1	NA	TRBV9	TGTGCCAGCAGCATGTCGGGACAGGGGAGAGAGACCCAGTACTTC	CASSMSGQGRETQYF
TRBJ2-2	TRBD2	NA	TRBV30	TGTGCCTGTCACGGGGGGACGAACACCGGGGAGCTGTTTTTT	CACHGGTNTGELFF
TRBJ2-7	TRBD2	NA	TRBV7-8	TGTGCCAGCAGCTTAGCTAGCGGGGGTTCCTACGAGCAGTACTTC	CASSLASGGSYEQYF
TRBJ2-1	TRBD2	NA	TRBV6-5	TGTGCCAGCAGTTTCCAGCGGGGGCGCAACAATGAGCAGTTCTTC	CASSFQRGRNNEQFF
TRBJ1-6	NA	once	TRBV28	TGTGCCAGCAGTTGGGGGGATTCACCCCTCCACTTT	CASSWGDSPLHF
TRBJ1-1	NA	NA	TRBV5-6	TGTGCCAGCAGTCCCGGGGAGGGAAGAACTGAAGCTTTCTTT	CASSPGEGRTEAFF
TRBJ2-7	NA	NA	TRBV7-2	TGTGCCAGCAGCTTAGGGCGCGGGGGCTCATACGAGCAGTACTTC	CASSLGRGGSYEQYF
TRBJ2-1	NA	NA	TRBV10-3	TGTGCCAGCGGATCTACCAATGAGGAGCAGTTCTTC	CASGSTNEEQFF
TRBJ1-4	NA	NA	TRBV19	TGTGCCAGTAGCCCGGAGGGACGAGGGGAAAAACTGTTTTTT	CASSPEGRGEKLFF
TRBJ2-3	TRBD2	NA	TRBV5-1	TGCGCCAGCAGCCTTAGCGGGGGGAGGACAGATACGCAGTATTTT	CASSLSGGRTDTQYF
TRBJ1-2	TRBD1	once	TRBV5-6	TGTGCCAGCAGCTTGTTACAGGGGGCAAACTATGGCTACACCTTC	CASSLLQGANYGYTF
TRBJ1-1	TRBD1	NA	TRBV11-1	TGTGCCAGCAGCTTCGGACAGGGCTGGAATGAAGCTTTCTTT	CASSFGQGWNEAFF
TRBJ2-3	NA	NA	TRBV5-4	TGTGCCAGCAGCCTCGCGGGACTTACCACAGATACGCAGTATTTT	CASSLAGLTTDTQYF